The text below deals with one TCR beta chain. Antigen unknown. These data come from a study of T cell responses to AZD1222 COVID-19 vaccine. General study results and limits: Sampling that yielded the repertoires occurred only after the peak T cell response. Among vaccine-associated CD4 TCRs, coverage spanned spike, with dominance at 160-218 and 743-854.

The repertoire was sequenced with immunoSEQ multiplex PCR; TCRdb's copy has only in-frame clones and lacks some. The sample is made up of about 140,000 clones, and the top ten hold around 2.2% of it. CDR1 is WNHNN, CDR2 SYGVQD, per germline (reference sequence). The CDR3 covers 12 residues. Trimming cost V 8 bases and J 3 bases, with 7 bases left between them. Sample: peripheral blood. The chain carries TRBV10-1 and TRBJ2-2, with no clear D. The receptor was isolated from an adult in good health. The CDR3 region has the DNA TGCGCCAGCCAAACAGACACCGGGGAGCTGTTTTTT. Protein product: CASQTDTGELFF.